The 28 T cell receptor beta chains below were found in one sample sequenced in a study of CD8+CD57+ T cells in acquired aplastic anemia. Researchers used genomic DNA as the template to profile TCR beta VDJ and CDR3. Using its own MiXCR run on the reads, TCRdb lists one record per CDR3 protein. Here the sample spans 150,000 to 200,000 distinct CDR3 sequences, about 47% being singletons. What was sequenced was sorted CD4+, CD8+, or CD8+CD57+ T cells (not recorded which) from PBMCs. The source is a human donor in good health.

This clonotype appeared a few times. V is TRBV9 and J is TRBJ1-1; D gene ambiguous. The CDR3 extends over 13 amino acids. Per the germline V gene, CDR1 is SGDLS and CDR2 is YYNGEE. V dropped 0 bases and J dropped 0 bases, with 3 bases sitting between them. The CDR3 protein is CASSVDLNTEAFF. As DNA, the CDR3 is TGTGCCAGCAGCGTAGATCTGAACACTGAAGCTTTCTTT.

CDR3 DNA sequence: TGTGCCAGCAGCTCCCCTTGGGGCGCGTCCACCTCCTACGAGCAGTACTTC. This gives the protein CASSSPWGASTSYEQYF. V usage is TRBV11-2 and J usage is TRBJ2-7, with D possibly TRBD1 on 5 matching bases. Deletions cut 4 bases from V and 0 bases from J, with 19 bases between. The CDR3 is made up of 17 amino acids. Per germline, CDR1 SGHAT and CDR2 FQNNGV.

This chain connects TRBV10-2 to TRBJ1-2; 10 nucleotides agree with TRBD1. This CDR3 is 14 amino acids long. Trimming at V came to 7 bases and at J to 8 bases, leaving 10 bases not matched to a gene. CDR1 and CDR2 (germline): WSHSY, SAAADI. CDR3 DNA: TGCGCCAGCACCACGGACAGGGGGACGGCGGGCTACACCTTC. This gives the protein CASTTDRGTAGYTF.

The chain recombines TRBV7-9 with TRBJ2-5; TRBD2 agrees at 7 bases. This CDR3 is built from 11 residues. The trim removed 8 bases at V and 4 bases at J, leaving 1 base unmatched. Looked up from germline, CDR1 is SEHNR and CDR2 is FQNEAQ (reference sequence). The CDR3 nucleotides read TGTGCCAGCGCGGGAGCAGAGACCCAGTACTTC. This translates into CASAGAETQYF.

For this clonotype: The junction departs from germline at one end; a sequencing error may be responsible. The CDR3 nucleotides are TGCAGCGCTAGAGTGAGGGGTTCAGATAACTATGGCTACACCTTC. Translated, it gives CSARVRGSDNYGYTF. The rearrangement joins TRBV20-1 to TRBJ1-2, with D possibly being TRBD1 (5 bases). Looked up from germline, CDR1 is DFQATT and CDR2 is SNEGSKA (reference sequence). The CDR3 length is 15 residues.

The chain carries TRBV29-1 and TRBJ2-7; D is unresolved. The CDR3 sequence is 12 residues long. The germline V gene has CDR1 SQVTM and CDR2 ANQGSEA. V lost 4 bases, J lost 1 base, and 8 bases lay in between. The CDR3 nucleotides are TGCAGCGTTGTCGGCACTTCCTACGAGCAGTACTTC. Protein: CSVVGTSYEQYF.

The table lists this clonotype with a few counts. This chain joins TRBV11-1 and TRBJ2-5; 9 bases match TRBD1. The CDR3 extends over 14 amino acids. J was trimmed by 4 bases and V by 2 bases; bases with no gene match: 2. The germline V gene has CDR1 SGHAT and CDR2 FQDESV (reference sequence). The CDR3 DNA reads TGTGCCAGCAGCTTACCGGGACAGGGAGAGACCCAGTACTTC. Translation: CASSLPGQGETQYF.

This clonotype was picked up a small number of times. The chain employs TRBV30 and TRBJ1-6, with 7 bases aligning to TRBD1. The V gene end was trimmed by 3 bases and the J gene end by 7 bases; junction bases not matched to a gene: 9. The CDR3 runs 15 residues. Germline CDR1 is GTSNPN and CDR2 is SVGIG (reference sequence). The CDR3 is CAWSTGGQLNSPLHF. Written as DNA, the CDR3 is TGTGCCTGGAGCACGGGGGGACAGTTAAATTCACCCCTCCACTTT.

The chain employs TRBV20-1 and TRBJ2-7, with D perhaps matching TRBD1 (5 bases). Trimming pared 0 bases from V and 3 bases from J, leaving 15 bases between. CDR3 length equals 15 residues. Germline V CDR1 and CDR2: DFQATT, SNEGSKA (reference sequence). The CDR3 sequence is CSARDQAGILYEQYF. The DNA of the CDR3 is TGCAGTGCTAGAGATCAGGCAGGGATCCTCTACGAGCAGTACTTC.

This chain connects TRBV30 to TRBJ2-3; the match to TRBD2 covers 11 bases. V lost 3 bases, J lost 3 bases, and 2 bases stayed unmatched. The CDR3 totals 14 residues. Germline V CDR1 and CDR2: GTSNPN, SVGIG (reference sequence). This CDR3 is CAWRGTSGTDTQYF. CDR3 sequence (DNA): TGTGCCTGGAGGGGGACTAGCGGAACAGATACGCAGTATTTT.

The gene calls are TRBV29-1 and TRBJ1-1; D unresolved. Looked up from germline, CDR1 is SQVTM and CDR2 is ANQGSEA. The CDR3 is 13 amino acids. V lost 1 base and J 5 bases, leaving 11 bases between the germline ends. CDR3 in amino acids: CSVEGRATTEAFF. Written as DNA, the CDR3 is TGCAGCGTTGAAGGCCGGGCGACGACTGAAGCTTTCTTT.

V is TRBV12-3 or TRBV12-4 and J is TRBJ1-2; D possibly corresponds to TRBD1 (6 bases). This CDR3 contains 13 residues. V lost 6 bases, J lost 4 bases, and 12 bases lay in between. The CDR3 DNA reads as TGTGCCAGCAGCCTACAGGGAGGCTATGGCTACACCTTC. Translated, it gives CASSLQGGYGYTF.

This chain links TRBV5-5 with TRBJ2-4; no clear D gene. The CDR3 covers 14 residues. The V and J ends lost 2 bases and 0 bases respectively, with 6 bases between them. Germline V gives CDR1 SGHKS, CDR2 YYEKEE (reference sequence). The CDR3, as DNA: TGTGCCAGCAGCTTCACATTAGCCAAAAACATTCAGTACTTC. It yields the protein CASSFTLAKNIQYF. Together with reference TRBV5-5 and TRBJ2-4, the CDR3 gives the full variable domain: DAGVTQSPTHLIKTRGQQVTLRCSPISGHKSVSWYQQVLGQGPQFIFQYYEKEERGRGNFPDRFSARQFPNYSSELNVNALLLGDSALYLCASSFTLAKNIQYFGAGTRLSVL.

The V gene is TRBV19, the J gene TRBJ2-1; TRBD1 matches 7 bases. This CDR3 is 14 amino acids long. V was clipped by 3 bases and J by 6 bases; unmatched bases: 5. CDR1 and CDR2 from the germline V gene are LNHDA and SQIVND (reference sequence). CDR3 in DNA: TGTGCCAGTAGTATTACAGGGGTAGGCAATGAGCAGTTCTTC. Translating it yields CASSITGVGNEQFF.

This chain uses TRBV4-1 with TRBJ1-4; possibly TRBD1 for D (6 bases). CDR1 and CDR2 (germline): MGHRA, YSYEKL. This CDR3 is built from 16 residues. Trimming left V 4 bases short and J 5 bases short, with 17 bases between. The CDR3 region is CASSRTGAPRNEKLFF. CDR3 DNA: TGCGCCAGCAGCCGAACGGGGGCGCCGAGGAATGAAAAACTGTTTTTT.

Comment on this clonotype: A much larger clone differs from this one at a single base, so this may be a read error. V and J are TRBV12-3 or TRBV12-4 and TRBJ2-7, with no clear D. The CDR3 is 12 residues long. The germline V and J ends were trimmed by 3 bases and 6 bases, with 9 bases remaining between them. CDR3 loop: CASSFYRSEQYF. DNA of the CDR3: TGTGCCAGCAGTTTTTACCGGAGCGAGCAGTACTTC.

The J gene is TRBJ1-5, the V gene TRBV27; perhaps TRBD1 as D (5 bases). The germline V gene encodes CDR1 MNHEY and CDR2 SMNVEV (reference sequence). V was cut by 0 bases and J by 2 bases, with 8 bases left in between. The CDR3 runs 15 residues. CDR3 DNA: TGTGCCAGCAGTTTATCACGGGGGGGCAATCAGCCCCAGCATTTT. Encoded protein: CASSLSRGGNQPQHF.

This clonotype was seen at least ten times. V usage is TRBV7-9 and J usage is TRBJ2-3; 7 bases are shared with TRBD2. Germline V lookup: CDR1 SEHNR, CDR2 FQNEAQ (reference sequence). This CDR3 is 15 amino acids long. V lost 6 bases and J lost 4; bases outside the gene matches: 10. The CDR3 sequence: CASRQLASGADTQYF. DNA of the CDR3: TGTGCCAGCAGGCAACTAGCGTCTGGGGCAGATACGCAGTATTTT. Based on the CDR3 plus reference TRBV7-9 and TRBJ2-3, the full variable domain is DTGVSQNPRHKITKRGQNVTFRCDPISEHNRLYWYRQTLGQGPEFLTYFQNEAQLEKSRLLSDRFSAERPKGSFSTLEIQRTEQGDSAMYLCASRQLASGADTQYFGPGTRLTVL.

This clonotype was detected only a few times. A much larger clone is a single base away; this may be a read error. The conserved final phenylalanine or tryptophan is absent from the CDR3, which likely points to a read error. The J gene is TRBJ2-7, the V gene TRBV6-5, with a tentative D call TRBD1 (5 bases). Per the germline V gene, CDR1 is MNHEY and CDR2 is SVGAGI. Trimming left V 0 bases short and J 0 bases short, with 15 bases between. The CDR3 loop spans 17 amino acids. CDR3 amino acids: CASSYSSGQGSSYEQYL. The CDR3 region has the DNA TGTGCCAGCAGTTACTCGTCTGGGCAGGGAAGCTCCTACGAGCAGTACCTC.

This clonotype has ten or more counts. This chain joins TRBV5-1 and TRBJ2-1, with TRBD1 identical over 8 bases. The germline CDR1 and CDR2 sequences are SGHRS and YFSETQ. V was pared by 8 bases and J by 6 bases, with 10 bases of the junction left unmatched. The CDR3 runs 14 residues. The CDR3 DNA is TGCGCCAGGGAGGACAGGGCCCCCTTCAATGAGCAGTTCTTC. Its protein product is CAREDRAPFNEQFF.

Comments on this clonotype: Germline is not matched at one junction end, which may reflect a read error. This chain connects TRBV6-5 to TRBJ1-2; possible D gene TRBD1, 5 bases. Germline V gene data show CDR1 as MNHEY and CDR2 as SVGAGI. This CDR3 is built from 10 residues. CDR3 nucleotide sequence: TGTGCCAGCAGTCCACAGGCAGGTCCCTTC. Protein: CASSPQAGPF.

In this sample, this clonotype turned up a few times. The rearrangement links TRBV18 to TRBJ2-3, with TRBD2 identical over 10 bases. CDR3 length: 15 amino acids. CDR1 and CDR2 (germline): KGHSH, LQKENI. V lost 2 bases to trimming and J lost 1 base; unmatched junction nucleotides: 0. The CDR3 DNA reads TGTGCCAGCTCACCAGGACTAGCGGGCACAGATACGCAGTATTTT. This encodes CASSPGLAGTDTQYF. Using reference TRBV18 and TRBJ2-3 for the parts outside the CDR3, the full variable domain is NAGVMQNPRHLVRRRGQEARLRCSPMKGHSHVYWYRQLPEEGLKFMVYLQKENIIDESGMPKERFSAEFPKEGPSILRIQQVVRGDSAAYFCASSPGLAGTDTQYFGPGTRLTVL.

J is TRBJ2-3 and V is TRBV24-1; TRBD1 matches at 7 bases. Per the germline V gene, CDR1 is KGHDR and CDR2 is SFDVKD. The CDR3 covers 16 residues. After removal of 3 bases from V and 4 bases from J, the junction contained 9 bases not matched to a gene. The CDR3 reads CATSDLRGSVADTQYF. CDR3 coding DNA: TGTGCCACCAGTGATCTCAGGGGGTCCGTGGCAGATACGCAGTATTTT.

This clonotype was detected ten times or more. This chain joins TRBV7-2 and TRBJ2-5; 9 nucleotides line up with TRBD1. The CDR3 runs to 15 residues. The J segment lost 3 bases and the V segment lost 5 bases, leaving 7 bases of the junction unmatched. Germline V gives CDR1 SGHTA, CDR2 FQGNSA. This chain's CDR3 is CASSPRWTGEETQYF. For the CDR3, the DNA is TGTGCCAGCAGCCCCCGGTGGACAGGGGAAGAGACCCAGTACTTC.

About this clonotype itself: A read error may be the cause here, since a much bigger clone is one base away. The gene calls are TRBV2 and TRBJ1-4; possibly TRBD1 for D (6 bases). Germline CDR1 and CDR2: SNHLY and FYNNEI. CDR3 length: 13 amino acids. The CDR3 here is CASMGQTNEELFF. In DNA form, the CDR3 reads TGTGCCAGCATGGGACAAACTAATGAAGAACTGTTTTTT.

This clonotype was picked up many times. The V call is TRBV10-3, the J call TRBJ2-1; 8 bases line up with TRBD1. With 7 bases clipped from V and 6 bases from J, the junction kept 5 bases outside the gene matches. The CDR3 consists of 13 residues. CDR1 and CDR2 from the germline V gene are ENHRY and SYGVKD. This CDR3 reads CAIMDRVGNEQFF. CDR3 sequence (DNA): TGTGCCATCATGGACAGGGTGGGCAATGAGCAGTTCTTC.

This rearrangement joins TRBV2 to TRBJ2-3, with D possibly matching TRBD2 (7 bases). The V gene's germline CDR1 is SNHLY and CDR2 FYNNEI. Trimming removed 4 bases at V and 0 bases at J, with 8 bases between. The CDR3 is 14 amino acids. The CDR3: CASSGGGSTDTQYF. The CDR3 nucleotides are TGTGCCAGCAGTGGGGGGGGCAGCACAGATACGCAGTATTTT.

This clonotype was counted only a few times. In DNA form, the CDR3 reads TGTGCCACCAGTGACAAAAGACCAGGACAGGGGTATGCCGGGGAGCTGTTTTTT. The encoded protein is CATSDKRPGQGYAGELFF. The genes are TRBV24-1 and TRBJ2-2, with 9 bases identical to TRBD1. This CDR3 region has 18 residues. V was pared by 4 bases and J by 6 bases, with 14 bases of the junction left unmatched. Per the germline V gene, CDR1 is KGHDR and CDR2 is SFDVKD.